This T cell receptor beta chain emerged from a study of glioma-infiltrating T cells. Study outcomes and limitations: Non-neoplastic patients had below-expected tissue-blood divergence, while all gliomas exceeded expectation. Only very few CDR3 sequences appeared in both tissue and blood.

This CDR3 has 16 residues. V gave up 7 bases and J gave up 2 bases, with 18 bases separating them. Germline loops: CDR1 SGHDN, CDR2 FVKESK. Using RNA template, CDR3s of TCR alpha and beta were amplified with iRepertoire arm-PCR. One-step reverse transcription and amplification started from around 100-400 ng of tissue mRNA or PBMC total RNA. One entry per CDR3 protein results from TCRdb running MiXCR on the multiplex PCR reads. The sample includes about 110,000 distinct CDR3 sequences, 20% to 25% seen only once; the top ten take 35%. The sample holds a few counts of this clonotype. What it binds is unknown.

Sequences were obtained from glioma tissue, nonneoplastic brain tissue, or PBMCs (not recorded which). The clonotype originates from a human donor with low-grade glioma or glioblastoma, undergoing nonglioma brain surgery, or in good health (not recorded which). This chain connects TRBV14 to TRBJ2-1, with D hard to call. As DNA, the CDR3 is TGTGCCAGCAACAAAAGGCGACGCGGACCCTACAATGAGCAGTTCTTC. Translated: CASNKRRRGPYNEQFF. Combining the CDR3 with reference TRBV14 and TRBJ2-1 gives the whole variable domain EAGVTQFPSHSVIEKGQTVTLRCDPISGHDNLYWYRRVMGKEIKFLLHFVKESKQDESGMPNNRFLAERTGGTYSTLKVQPAELEDSGVYFCASNKRRRGPYNEQFFGPGTRLTVL.